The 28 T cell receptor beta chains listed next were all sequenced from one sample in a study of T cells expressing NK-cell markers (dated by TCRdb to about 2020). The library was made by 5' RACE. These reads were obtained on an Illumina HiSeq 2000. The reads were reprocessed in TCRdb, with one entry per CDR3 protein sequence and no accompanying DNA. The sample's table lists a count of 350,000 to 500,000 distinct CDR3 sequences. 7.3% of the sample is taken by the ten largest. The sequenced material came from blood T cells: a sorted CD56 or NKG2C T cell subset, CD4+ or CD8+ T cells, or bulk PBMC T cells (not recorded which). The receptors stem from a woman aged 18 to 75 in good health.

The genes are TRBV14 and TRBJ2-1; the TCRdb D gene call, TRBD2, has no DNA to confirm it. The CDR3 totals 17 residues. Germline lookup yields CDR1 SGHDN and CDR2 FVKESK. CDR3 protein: CASSATLGLAGVREQFF. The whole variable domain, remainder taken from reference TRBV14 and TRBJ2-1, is EAGVTQFPSHSVIEKGQTVTLRCDPISGHDNLYWYRRVMGKEIKFLLHFVKESKQDESGMPNNRFLAERTGGTYSTLKVQPAELEDSGVYFCASSATLGLAGVREQFFGPGTRLTVL.

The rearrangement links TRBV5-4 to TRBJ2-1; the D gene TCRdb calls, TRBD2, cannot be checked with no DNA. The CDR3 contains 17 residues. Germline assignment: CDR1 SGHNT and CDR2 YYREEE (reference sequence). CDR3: CASSLDLAGGIYNEQFF.

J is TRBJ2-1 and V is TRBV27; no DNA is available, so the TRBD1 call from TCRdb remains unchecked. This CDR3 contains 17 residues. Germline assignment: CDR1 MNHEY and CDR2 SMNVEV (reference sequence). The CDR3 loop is CASSSASGVSSYNEQFF.

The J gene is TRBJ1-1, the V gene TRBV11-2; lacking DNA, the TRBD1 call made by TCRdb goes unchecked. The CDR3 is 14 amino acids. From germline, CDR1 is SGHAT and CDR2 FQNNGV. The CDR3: CASSLDGGGITAFF.

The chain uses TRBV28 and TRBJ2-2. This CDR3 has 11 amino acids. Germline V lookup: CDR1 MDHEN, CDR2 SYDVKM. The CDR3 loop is CASNRGRELFF. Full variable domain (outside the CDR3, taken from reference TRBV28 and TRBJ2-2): DVKVTQSSRYLVKRTGEKVFLECVQDMDHENMFWYRQDPGLGLRLIYFSYDVKMKEKGDIPEGYSVSREKKERFSLILESASTNQTSMYLCASNRGRELFFGEGSRLTVL.

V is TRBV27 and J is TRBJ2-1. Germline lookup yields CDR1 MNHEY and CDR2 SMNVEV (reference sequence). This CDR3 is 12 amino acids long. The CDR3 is CASSSGGNEQFF.

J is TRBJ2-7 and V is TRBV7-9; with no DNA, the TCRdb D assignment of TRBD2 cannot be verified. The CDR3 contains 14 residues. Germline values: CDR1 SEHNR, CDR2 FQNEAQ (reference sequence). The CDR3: CASSAVRGGYEQYF.

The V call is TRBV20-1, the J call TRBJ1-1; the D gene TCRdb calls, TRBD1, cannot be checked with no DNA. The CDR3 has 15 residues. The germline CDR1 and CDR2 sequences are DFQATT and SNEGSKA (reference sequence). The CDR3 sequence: CSAGNPRGLSTEAFF.

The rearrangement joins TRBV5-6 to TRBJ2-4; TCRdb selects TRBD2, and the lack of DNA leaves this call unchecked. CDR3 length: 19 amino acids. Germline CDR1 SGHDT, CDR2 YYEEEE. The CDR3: CASSLASGNPRLAKNIQYF.

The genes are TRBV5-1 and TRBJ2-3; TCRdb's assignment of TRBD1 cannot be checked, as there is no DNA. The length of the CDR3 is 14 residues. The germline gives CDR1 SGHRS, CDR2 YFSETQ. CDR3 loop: CASSLAQGRDTQYF. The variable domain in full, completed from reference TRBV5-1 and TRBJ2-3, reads KAGVTQTPRYLIKTRGQQVTLSCSPISGHRSVSWYQQTPGQGLQFLFEYFSETQRNKGNFPGRFSGRQFSNSRSEMNVSTLELGDSALYLCASSLAQGRDTQYFGPGTRLTVL.

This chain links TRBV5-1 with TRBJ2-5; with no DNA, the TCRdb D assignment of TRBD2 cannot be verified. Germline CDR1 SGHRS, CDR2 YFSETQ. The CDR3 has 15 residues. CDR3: CASVLAGGPGETQYF. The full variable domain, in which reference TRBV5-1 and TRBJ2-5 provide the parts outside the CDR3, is KAGVTQTPRYLIKTRGQQVTLSCSPISGHRSVSWYQQTPGQGLQFLFEYFSETQRNKGNFPGRFSGRQFSNSRSEMNVSTLELGDSALYLCASVLAGGPGETQYFGPGTRLLVL.

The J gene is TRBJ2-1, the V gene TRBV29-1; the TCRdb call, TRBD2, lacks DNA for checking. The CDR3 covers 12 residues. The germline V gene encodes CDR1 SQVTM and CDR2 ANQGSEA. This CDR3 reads CSVTSRTASTFF.

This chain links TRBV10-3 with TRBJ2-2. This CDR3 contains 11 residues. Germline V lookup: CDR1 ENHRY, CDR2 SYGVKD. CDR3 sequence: CAIRNTGELFF.

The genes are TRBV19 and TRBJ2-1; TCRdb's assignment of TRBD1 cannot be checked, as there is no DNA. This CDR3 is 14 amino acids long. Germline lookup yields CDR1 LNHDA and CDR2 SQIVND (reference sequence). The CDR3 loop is CASSEGWSYNEQFF.

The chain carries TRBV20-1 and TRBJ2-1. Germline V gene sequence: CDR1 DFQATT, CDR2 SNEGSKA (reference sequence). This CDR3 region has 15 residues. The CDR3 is CSARTLAGAYNEQFF.

CDR3 sequence: CASSSPGVETQYF. This chain uses TRBV7-9 with TRBJ2-5; the D call of TRBD1 rests on TCRdb alone, since no DNA is present to check it. The germline V gene has CDR1 SEHNR and CDR2 FQNEAQ (reference sequence). CDR3 length: 13 amino acids.

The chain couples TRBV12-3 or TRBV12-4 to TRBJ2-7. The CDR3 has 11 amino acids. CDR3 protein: CASRGVYEQYF.

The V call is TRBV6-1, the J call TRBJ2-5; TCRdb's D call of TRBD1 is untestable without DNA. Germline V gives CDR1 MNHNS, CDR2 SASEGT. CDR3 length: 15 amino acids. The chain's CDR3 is CASSPWTGSQETQYF.

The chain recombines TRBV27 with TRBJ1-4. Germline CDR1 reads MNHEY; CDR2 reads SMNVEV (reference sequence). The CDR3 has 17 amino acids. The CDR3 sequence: CASSFLGPTATNEKLFF.

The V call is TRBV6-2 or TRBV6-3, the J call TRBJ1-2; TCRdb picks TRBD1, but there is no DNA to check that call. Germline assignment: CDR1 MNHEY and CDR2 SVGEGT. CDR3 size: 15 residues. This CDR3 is CASSPAGEANYGYTF.

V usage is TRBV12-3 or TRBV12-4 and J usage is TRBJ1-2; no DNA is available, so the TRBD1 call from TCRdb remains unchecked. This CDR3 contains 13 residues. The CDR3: CASRPPLNYGYTF.

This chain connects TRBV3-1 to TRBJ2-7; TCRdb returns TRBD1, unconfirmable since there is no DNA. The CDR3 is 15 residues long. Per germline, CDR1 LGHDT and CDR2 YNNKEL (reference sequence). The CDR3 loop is CASSWGPDSPYEQYF.

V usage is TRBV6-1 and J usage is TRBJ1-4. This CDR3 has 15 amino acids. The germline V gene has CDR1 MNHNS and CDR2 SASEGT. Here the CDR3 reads CASGQSGSTNEKLFF.

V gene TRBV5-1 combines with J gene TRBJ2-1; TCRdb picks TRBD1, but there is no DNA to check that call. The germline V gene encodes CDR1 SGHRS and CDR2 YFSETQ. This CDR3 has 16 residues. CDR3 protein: CASSLGVGAGYNEQFF. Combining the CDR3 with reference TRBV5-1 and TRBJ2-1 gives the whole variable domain KAGVTQTPRYLIKTRGQQVTLSCSPISGHRSVSWYQQTPGQGLQFLFEYFSETQRNKGNFPGRFSGRQFSNSRSEMNVSTLELGDSALYLCASSLGVGAGYNEQFFGPGTRLTVL.

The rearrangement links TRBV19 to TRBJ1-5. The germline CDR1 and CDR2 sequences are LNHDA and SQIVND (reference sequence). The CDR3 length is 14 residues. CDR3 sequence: CASSIASGPQPQHF.

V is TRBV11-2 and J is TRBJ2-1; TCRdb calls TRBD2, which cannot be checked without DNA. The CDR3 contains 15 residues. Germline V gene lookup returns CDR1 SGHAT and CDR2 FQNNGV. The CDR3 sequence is CASSLADLPTNEQFF. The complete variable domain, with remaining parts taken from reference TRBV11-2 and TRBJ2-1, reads EAGVAQSPRYKIIEKRQSVAFWCNPISGHATLYWYQQILGQGPKLLIQFQNNGVVDDSQLPKDRFSAERLKGVDSTLKIQPAKLEDSAVYLCASSLADLPTNEQFFGPGTRLTVL.

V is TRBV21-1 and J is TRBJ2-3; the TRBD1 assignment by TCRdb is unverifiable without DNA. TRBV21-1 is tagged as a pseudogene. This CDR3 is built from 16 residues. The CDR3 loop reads CASRSTGACSTDTQYF.

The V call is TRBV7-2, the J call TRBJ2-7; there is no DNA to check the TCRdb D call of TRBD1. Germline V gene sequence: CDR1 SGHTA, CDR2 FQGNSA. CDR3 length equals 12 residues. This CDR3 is CASSTGTYEQYF.